The clone carrying this TCR beta chain was seen only a few times. The antigen is unknown. Via MiXCR, TCRdb re-called the 5' RACE reads, giving one row per CDR3 protein. Here the sample spans 270,000 or so distinct CDR3 sequences, over 15% being singletons. This sample was included in a study of T-cell memory formation after mild COVID-19. Study-level points and caveats: For second-wave clones that peaked at day 37, SARS-CoV-2 specificity went unverified.

The receptor comes from a man aged 18 to 30 who had mild COVID-19 (a few samples of this study predate the infection). Cell type and time point are not known. The material sequenced was PBMCs or a T cell subset sorted from them (not recorded which).

DNA of the CDR3: TGTGCCAGCAGCTCATCAGGGATCGTCCACTATGGCTACACCTTC. Protein: CASSSSGIVHYGYTF. This chain uses TRBV7-2 with TRBJ1-2, with D possibly being TRBD1 (5 bases). The V end lost 4 bases, the J end lost 3 bases, and 15 bases lay between the germline ends. The CDR3 length is 15 residues. Germline V CDR1 and CDR2: SGHTA, FQGNSA.